This TCR beta chain is drawn from a study of cytomegalovirus exposure and HLA in healthy donors. The donors formed part of the approximately 110-subject validation cohort, distinct from the roughly 700-subject first cohort. Sequenced by immunoSEQ multiplex PCR; TCRdb stores in-frame clones only, minus some. The sample records some 240,000 clones, around four fifths being singletons. Study-level findings and limits: A few chains linked to CMV were shown in vitro to be specific for CMV antigens.

CDR3 length: 15 residues. The V gene's germline CDR1 is MGHRA and CDR2 YSYEKL. V dropped 0 bases and J dropped 4 bases, with 10 bases sitting between them. Comments on this clone: No antigen is known for it.

V is TRBV4-1 and J is TRBJ1-5; D unclear. What was sequenced was PBMCs. The receptor comes from a woman aged 18-30 years in good health and CMV-seronegative. The CDR3 coding sequence is TGCGCCAGCAGCCAAGATGAGGTGGGGAATCAGCCCCAGCATTTT. This encodes CASSQDEVGNQPQHF.